This TCR beta chain was sequenced during a study of cytomegalovirus exposure and HLA in healthy donors. A multiplex PCR was run with 60 Vbeta primers and 13 Jbeta primers. Some clones are missing from TCRdb's copy, which holds only in-frame ones; the method was immunoSEQ multiplex PCR. The sample has about 130,000 clones, less than 85% seen once. Whole-study findings and limits: The study recorded 150 to 200 TCR beta chains that were cytomegalovirus-associated.

The CDR3 consists of 18 residues. Germline trimming cut 6 bases from V and 3 bases from J; bases unmatched to any gene: 10. Germline V gene data show CDR1 as MDHEN and CDR2 as SYDVKM. Only one count was recorded for this clone. Its antigen is unknown. Although they were nominally healthy when sampled, donors likely had unrecorded immune exposures. Material: PBMCs. The rearrangement links TRBV28 to TRBJ2-6, with 11 bases fitting TRBD2. The source is a woman in her fifties or sixties in good health and CMV-seropositive. CDR3 bases: TGTGCCAGCAGCGGATTATTAGCGGGAGGGGTTGGGGCCAACGTCCTGACTTTC. It codes for CASSGLLAGGVGANVLTF.